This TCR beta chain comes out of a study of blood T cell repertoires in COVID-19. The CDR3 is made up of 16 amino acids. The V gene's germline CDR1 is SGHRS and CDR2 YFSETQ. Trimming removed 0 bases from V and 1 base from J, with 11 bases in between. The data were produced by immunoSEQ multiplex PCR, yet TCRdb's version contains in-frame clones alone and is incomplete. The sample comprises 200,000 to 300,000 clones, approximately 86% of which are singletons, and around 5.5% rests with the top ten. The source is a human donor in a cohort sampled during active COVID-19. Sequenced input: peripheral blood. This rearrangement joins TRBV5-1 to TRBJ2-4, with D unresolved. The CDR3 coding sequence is TGCGCCAGCAGCTTGGATTTCCTCGGGGCCAAAAACATTCAGTACTTC. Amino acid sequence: CASSLDFLGAKNIQYF.